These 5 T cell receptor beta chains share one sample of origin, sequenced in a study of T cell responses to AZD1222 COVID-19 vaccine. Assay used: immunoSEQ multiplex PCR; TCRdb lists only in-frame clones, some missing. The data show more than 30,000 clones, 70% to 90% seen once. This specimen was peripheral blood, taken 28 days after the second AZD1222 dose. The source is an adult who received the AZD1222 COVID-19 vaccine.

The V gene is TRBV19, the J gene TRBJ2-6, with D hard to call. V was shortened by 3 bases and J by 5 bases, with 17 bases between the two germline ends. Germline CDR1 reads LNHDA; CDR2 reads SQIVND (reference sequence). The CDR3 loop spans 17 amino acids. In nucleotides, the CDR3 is TGTGCCAGTAGTATCGGTAAGGACCAAGGCTGGGCCAACGTCCTGACTTTC. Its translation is CASSIGKDQGWANVLTF.

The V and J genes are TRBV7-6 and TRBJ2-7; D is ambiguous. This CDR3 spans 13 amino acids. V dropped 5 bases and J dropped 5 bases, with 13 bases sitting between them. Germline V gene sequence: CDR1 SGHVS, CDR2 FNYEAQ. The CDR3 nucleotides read TGTGCCAGCAGCCCCTTCCTAGTGAACGAGCAGTACTTC. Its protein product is CASSPFLVNEQYF.

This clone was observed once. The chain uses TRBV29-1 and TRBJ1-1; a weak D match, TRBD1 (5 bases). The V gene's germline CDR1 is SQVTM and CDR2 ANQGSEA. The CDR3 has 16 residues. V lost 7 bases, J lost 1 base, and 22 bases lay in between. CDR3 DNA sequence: TGCAGCGCCCACACCCATACACAGGTACGGAACACTGAAGCTTTCTTT. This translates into CSAHTHTQVRNTEAFF.

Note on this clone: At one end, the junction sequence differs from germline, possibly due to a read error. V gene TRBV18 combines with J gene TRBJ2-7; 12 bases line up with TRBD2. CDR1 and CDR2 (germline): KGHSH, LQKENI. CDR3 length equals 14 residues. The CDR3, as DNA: TGTGCCAGCTCACCATCTAGCGGGGGGGACGAGCAATACTTC. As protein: CASSPSSGGDEQYF.

The CDR3 protein is CASSLRTRTNTGELFF. CDR3 bases: TGTGCCAGCAGCTTGAGGACTAGAACGAACACCGGGGAGCTGTTTTTT. The genes are TRBV7-3 and TRBJ2-2; 7 positions agree with TRBD2. The CDR3 is made up of 16 amino acids. Per the germline V gene, CDR1 is SGHTA and CDR2 is FQGTGA. V lost 3 bases, J lost 0 bases, and 4 bases stayed unmatched.